This T cell receptor (beta chain) was captured by sequencing in a study of response to subunit inactivated influenza vaccine. Study results and limitations: Few additional T cells are recruited per seasonal influenza vaccination, authors suggested.

The CDR3 length is 18 residues. V shed 3 bases and J shed 2 bases, with 21 bases lying between them. This clonotype has just a few counts. Its antigen remains unknown. TCRdb re-analysed the RT-PCR reads in MiXCR, keeping a single row per CDR3 protein. The sample includes 170,000 or so distinct CDR3 sequences, about 10% seen only once; the top ten take roughly 33%. V usage is TRBV12-3 or TRBV12-4 and J usage is TRBJ2-3; no firm D call. This TCR derives from a man in his fifties or sixties who received an inactivated influenza vaccine. The sample in question was CD8+ T cells sorted from PBMCs, obtained around 2 years after vaccination. CDR3 coding DNA: TGTGCCAGCAGTTTCTTCGCACTTCACGCTCTCCTCACAGATACGCAGTATTTT. Amino acids: CASSFFALHALLTDTQYF.